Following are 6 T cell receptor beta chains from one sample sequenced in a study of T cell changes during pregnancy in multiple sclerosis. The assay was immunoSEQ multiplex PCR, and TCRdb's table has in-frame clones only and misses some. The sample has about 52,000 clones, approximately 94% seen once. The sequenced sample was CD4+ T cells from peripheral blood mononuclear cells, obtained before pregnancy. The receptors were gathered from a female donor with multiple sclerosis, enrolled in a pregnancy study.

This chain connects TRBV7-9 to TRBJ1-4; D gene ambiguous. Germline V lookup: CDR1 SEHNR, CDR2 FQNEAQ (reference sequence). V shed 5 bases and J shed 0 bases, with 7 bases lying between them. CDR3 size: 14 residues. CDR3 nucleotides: TGTGCCAGCAGCCGCGATACAACTAATGAAAAACTGTTTTTT. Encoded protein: CASSRDTTNEKLFF.

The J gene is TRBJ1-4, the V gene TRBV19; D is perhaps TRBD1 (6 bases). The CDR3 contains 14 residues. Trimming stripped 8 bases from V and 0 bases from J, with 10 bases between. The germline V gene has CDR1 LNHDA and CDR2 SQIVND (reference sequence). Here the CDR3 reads CASSQGPTNEKLFF. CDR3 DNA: TGTGCCAGTTCACAGGGACCAACTAATGAAAAACTGTTTTTT.

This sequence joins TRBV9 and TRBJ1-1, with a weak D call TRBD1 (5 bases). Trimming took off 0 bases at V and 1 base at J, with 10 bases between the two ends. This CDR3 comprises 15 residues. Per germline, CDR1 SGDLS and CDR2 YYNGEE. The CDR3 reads CASSVAPTENTEAFF. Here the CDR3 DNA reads TGTGCCAGCAGCGTAGCTCCGACAGAGAACACTGAAGCTTTCTTT.

The CDR3 DNA reads as TGTGCCAGCAGTGGCCAGGGGGCGGGCACTGAAGCTTTCTTT. Translation: CASSGQGAGTEAFF. The chain has TRBV2 and TRBJ1-1; TRBD1 aligns across 8 bases. CDR3 length equals 14 residues. V gave up 4 bases and J gave up 4 bases; unmatched junction bases: 5. The V gene's germline CDR1 is SNHLY and CDR2 FYNNEI.

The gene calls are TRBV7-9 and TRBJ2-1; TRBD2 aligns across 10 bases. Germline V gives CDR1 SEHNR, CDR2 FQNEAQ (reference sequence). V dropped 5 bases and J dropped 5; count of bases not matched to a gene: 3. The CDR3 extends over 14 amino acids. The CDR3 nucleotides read TGTGCCAGCAGCCCAGGACTAGCGGACAATGAGCAGTTCTTC. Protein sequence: CASSPGLADNEQFF.

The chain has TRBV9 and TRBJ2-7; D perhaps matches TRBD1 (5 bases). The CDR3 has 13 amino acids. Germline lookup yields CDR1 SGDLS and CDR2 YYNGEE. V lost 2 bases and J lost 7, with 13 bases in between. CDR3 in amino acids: CASSVYLSGEQYF. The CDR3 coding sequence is TGTGCCAGCAGCGTTTACCTTTCAGGGGAGCAGTACTTC.